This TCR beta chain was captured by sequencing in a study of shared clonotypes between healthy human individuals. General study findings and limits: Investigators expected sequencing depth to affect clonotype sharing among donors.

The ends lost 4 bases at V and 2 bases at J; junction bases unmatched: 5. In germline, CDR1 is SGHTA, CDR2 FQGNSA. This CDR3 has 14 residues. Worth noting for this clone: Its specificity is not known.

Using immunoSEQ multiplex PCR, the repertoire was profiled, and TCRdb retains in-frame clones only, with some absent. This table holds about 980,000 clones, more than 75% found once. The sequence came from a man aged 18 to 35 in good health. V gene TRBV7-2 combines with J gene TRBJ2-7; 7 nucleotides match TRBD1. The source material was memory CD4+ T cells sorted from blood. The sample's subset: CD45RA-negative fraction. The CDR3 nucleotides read TGTGCCAGCAGCTCCGGGACAGAGGCCTACGAGCAGTACTTC. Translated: CASSSGTEAYEQYF.